The 4 T cell receptor beta chains below were found in one sample sequenced in a study of cytomegalovirus exposure and HLA in healthy donors listed by TCRdb under 2017. The library was made by the immunoSEQ multiplex PCR assay. For the multiplex PCR, a mixture combining 60 forward primers for TCR Vbeta segments and 13 reverse primers for TCR Jbeta segments was used. TCRdb's version of the immuneACCESS table is confined to in-frame rearrangements and falls short of the full clone set. An unresolved V gene accounts for under half of the shortfall where checked; the remainder is of unknown origin. This sample gives approximately 110,000 clones in total; approximately 80% of them show up just once. Approximately 1.2% of the sample is in the top ten clones. The specimen was PBMCs. The source is a young man in good health and CMV-seronegative.

This clone showed up just once. The V and J genes are TRBV2 and TRBJ2-2, with TRBD2 identical over 8 bases. Germline CDR1 SNHLY, CDR2 FYNNEI. This CDR3 has 16 amino acids. V lost 11 bases and J lost 0; bases outside the gene matches: 11. This CDR3 reads CAALADDTANTGELFF. CDR3 sequence (DNA): TGTGCCGCACTAGCGGACGACACTGCGAACACCGGGGAGCTGTTTTTT.

This clone was picked up one time. The chain carries TRBV6-1 and TRBJ2-3, with D possibly TRBD2 on 6 matching bases. Germline CDR1 reads MNHNS; CDR2 reads SASEGT. The V end was cut by 1 base, the J end by 0 bases, with 11 bases between. The CDR3 is made up of 16 amino acids. The CDR3: CASSEGGVPSTDTQYF. In nucleotides, the CDR3 is TGTGCCAGCAGTGAAGGGGGGGTTCCTAGCACAGATACGCAGTATTTT.

This sequence joins TRBV18 and TRBJ1-5; D gene uncertain. This CDR3 has 13 residues. Germline CDR1 is KGHSH and CDR2 is LQKENI. Between the trimmed V and J ends, which lost 0 bases and 9 bases, there was a span of 9 bases. The CDR3 DNA is TGTGCCAGCTCACCACCCGGGGTGACGCCCCAGCATTTT. It translates to CASSPPGVTPQHF.

This clone has just a few counts. The gene calls are TRBV4-2 and TRBJ1-5; D unresolved. The germline V gene encodes CDR1 LGHNA and CDR2 YNFKEQ. Trimming removed 0 bases at V and 5 bases at J, with 8 bases between. CDR3 length: 14 amino acids. The CDR3 sequence is CASSQETVDQPQHF. As DNA, the CDR3 is TGTGCCAGCAGCCAAGAAACGGTGGATCAGCCCCAGCATTTT.